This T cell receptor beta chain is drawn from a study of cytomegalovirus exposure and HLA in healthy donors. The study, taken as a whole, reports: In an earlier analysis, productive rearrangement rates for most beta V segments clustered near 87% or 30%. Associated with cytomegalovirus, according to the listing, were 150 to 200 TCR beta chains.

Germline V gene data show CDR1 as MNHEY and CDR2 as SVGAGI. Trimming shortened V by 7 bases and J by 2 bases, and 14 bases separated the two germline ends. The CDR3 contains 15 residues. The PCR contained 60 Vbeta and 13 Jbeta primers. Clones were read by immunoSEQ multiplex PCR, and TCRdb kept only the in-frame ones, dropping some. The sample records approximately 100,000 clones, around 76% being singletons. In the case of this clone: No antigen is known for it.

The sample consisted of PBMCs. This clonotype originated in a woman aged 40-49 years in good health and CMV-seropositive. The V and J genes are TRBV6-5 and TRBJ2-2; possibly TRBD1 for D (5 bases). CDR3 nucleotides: TGTGCCAGCAAACGGCAGGGTACAAACACCGGGGAGCTGTTTTTT. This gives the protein CASKRQGTNTGELFF.